This TCR beta chain is from a study of low-dose radiotherapy and immunotherapy resistance in tumors. On the study more broadly: For Cohort 1, fractions of 0.5 Gy were given every 2 weeks, reaching 6.5 Gy overall. Intravenous ipilimumab 1 mg/kg every six weeks was given with nivolumab 240 mg every two weeks.

Time point of the sample: before trial treatment. cDNA synthesis used a TRAV/TRBV-specific primer set for both chains. The PCR that amplified TCRs ran for about 20 cycles, relying on a constant-region primer and a V-primer adapter. TCRdb reanalysed the reads using MiXCR and keeps one entry per CDR3 protein. This table has tens of thousands of distinct CDR3 sequences, roughly a sixth appearing once. The table lists this clonotype with many counts. This TCR was recovered from a male donor with prostate cancer. The source material was PBMCs, sampled before treatment.

CDR3 sequence reads: CASSLTVGDTQYF. The CDR3 nucleotides are TGCGCCAGCAGCCTAACCGTTGGCGATACGCAGTATTTT. This chain links TRBV4-1 with TRBJ2-3; D remains unclear. V lost 4 bases to trimming and J lost 6 bases, with 11 bases between them. Germline V gene data show CDR1 as MGHRA and CDR2 as YSYEKL. The CDR3 covers 13 residues.